The 9 T cell receptor beta chains in this list originate from one sample, sequenced in a study of T cells in Graves' hyperthyroidism and ophthalmopathy. From RNA transcripts, TCR beta CDR3 regions were amplified. HTBI primers were the set used in a first-round RT-PCR of the TCR CDR3. TCRdb itself ran the multiplex PCR reads through MiXCR, one entry per CDR3 protein. The table lists around 270,000 distinct CDR3 sequences, less than 20% of them singletons. The sequenced material came from blood. These receptors were obtained from a man in his fifties with Graves' ophthalmopathy.

About this clonotype: Just one base apart from a much larger clone, this may be a read error. The chain has TRBV5-1 and TRBJ1-4; maybe TRBD1 (6 bases). The CDR3 has 16 amino acids. V was shortened by 4 bases and J by 8 bases, with 21 bases between the two germline ends. Germline loops: CDR1 SGHRS, CDR2 YFSETQ. DNA of the CDR3: TGCGCCAGCAGCCAGGGGCCGGGACGGGGAGAAGAAAAACTGTTTTTT. Translating gives CASSQGPGRGEEKLFF.

The table lists this clonotype with a few counts. The chain combines TRBV28 with TRBJ1-6, with D unclear. CDR3 length: 17 amino acids. Germline V gene sequence: CDR1 MDHEN, CDR2 SYDVKM. The ends were cut back, 0 bases at V and 1 base at J, with 10 bases in the middle. The CDR3 coding sequence is TGTGCCAGCAGTTTATGGGGCGGGAAGTCCTATAATTCACCCCTCCACTTT. Its translation is CASSLWGGKSYNSPLHF.

The chain joins TRBV20-1 to TRBJ2-2; TRBD2 agrees at 9 bases. The J segment lost 0 bases and the V segment lost 6 bases, leaving 5 bases of the junction unmatched. In germline, CDR1 is DFQATT, CDR2 SNEGSKA (reference sequence). This CDR3 region has 15 residues. The CDR3 sequence is CSAQLAGANTGELFF. The CDR3 coding sequence is TGCAGTGCGCAACTAGCGGGTGCGAACACCGGGGAGCTGTTTTTT.

This clonotype has more than one count but fewer than ten. The genes are TRBV30 and TRBJ2-6; D is unresolved. Trimming cost V 4 bases and J 0 bases, with 4 bases left between them. Per germline, CDR1 GTSNPN and CDR2 SVGIG (reference sequence). The CDR3 extends over 13 amino acids. The CDR3 sequence: CAWTYSGANVLTF. CDR3 DNA sequence: TGTGCCTGGACCTACTCTGGGGCCAACGTCCTGACTTTC.

V gene TRBV7-9 combines with J gene TRBJ2-3; D might be TRBD2 (5 bases). The V gene's germline CDR1 is SEHNR and CDR2 FQNEAQ (reference sequence). The CDR3 spans 17 residues. V lost 4 bases and J 2 bases, leaving 19 bases between the germline ends. The CDR3, as DNA: TGTGCCAGCAGCTCGGGCCTCCGAGGACTGAACACAGATACGCAGTATTTT. Translated: CASSSGLRGLNTDTQYF. The entire variable domain, with the rest obtained from reference TRBV7-9 and TRBJ2-3, is as follows: DTGVSQNPRHKITKRGQNVTFRCDPISEHNRLYWYRQTLGQGPEFLTYFQNEAQLEKSRLLSDRFSAERPKGSFSTLEIQRTEQGDSAMYLCASSSGLRGLNTDTQYFGPGTRLTVL.

This clonotype has more than one count but fewer than ten. The rearrangement joins TRBV4-1 to TRBJ2-3; D gene uncertain. The germline CDR1 and CDR2 sequences are MGHRA and YSYEKL. The CDR3 sequence is 14 residues long. V shed 1 base and J shed 8 bases, with 13 bases lying between them. The CDR3, as DNA: TGCGCCAGCAGCCAAGTTCCTTTAGCTAGTACGCAGTATTTT. It translates to CASSQVPLASTQYF.

This clonotype has ten or more counts. This rearrangement joins TRBV11-2 to TRBJ2-7, with a weak D call TRBD1 (5 bases). The CDR3 consists of 16 residues. V gave up 0 bases and J gave up 5 bases, with 17 bases separating them. CDR1 and CDR2 from the germline V gene are SGHAT and FQNNGV. The CDR3 nucleotides are TGTGCCAGCAGCTTAGAGTTTGGATTATGGGGCAACGAGCAGTACTTC. Protein sequence: CASSLEFGLWGNEQYF.

This clonotype was detected only a few times. V is TRBV12-3 or TRBV12-4 and J is TRBJ2-1; the match to TRBD1 covers 7 bases. Unmatched junction bases numbered 10, after V lost 4 bases and J lost 7 bases. CDR3 length: 15 residues. The CDR3 nucleotides read TGTGCCAGCAGTTCCCGACAGGGCGTGTTGAATGAGCAGTTCTTC. It codes for CASSSRQGVLNEQFF.

The rearrangement links TRBV12-3 or TRBV12-4 to TRBJ1-5; D remains unclear. The CDR3 runs to 14 residues. V was shortened by 1 base and J by 3 bases, with 7 bases between the two germline ends. The CDR3 sequence is CASSLVQINQPQHF. The CDR3 DNA sequence: TGTGCCAGCAGTTTAGTACAGATCAATCAGCCCCAGCATTTT.